The 27 T cell receptor beta chains in this list originate from one sample, sequenced in a study of blood T cell repertoires in COVID-19. Sequencing used immunoSEQ multiplex PCR; TCRdb keeps in-frame clones, though not all of them. The sample lists around 200,000 clones, roughly 80% occurring once. The sequenced sample consisted of peripheral blood. These receptors came from a woman older than 75 with acute or convalescent COVID-19.

This rearrangement joins TRBV18 to TRBJ1-3; D is ambiguous. Germline V gene data show CDR1 as KGHSH and CDR2 as LQKENI. Trimming stripped 2 bases from V and 0 bases from J, with 11 bases between. This CDR3 comprises 16 residues. The CDR3 spells CASSPIAGSSGNTIYF. The CDR3 DNA reads TGTGCCAGCTCACCAATTGCAGGAAGCTCTGGAAACACCATATATTTT.

J is TRBJ2-2 and V is TRBV7-9, with D unresolved. Trimming removed 2 bases from V and 0 bases from J, with 10 bases in between. The CDR3 length is 16 residues. Germline CDR1 is SEHNR and CDR2 is FQNEAQ (reference sequence). CDR3 region: CASSLYGEPNTGELFF. For the CDR3, the DNA is TGTGCCAGCAGCTTATACGGAGAACCGAACACCGGGGAGCTGTTTTTT.

This chain connects TRBV19 to TRBJ2-2; a possible D gene is TRBD1 (6 bases). The CDR3 extends over 16 amino acids. CDR1 LNHDA and CDR2 SQIVND come from the germline V gene (reference sequence). Trimming removed 0 bases at V and 0 bases at J, with 8 bases between. The CDR3 region has the DNA TGTGCCAGTAGTATAGATTCAGGGGCGAACACCGGGGAGCTGTTTTTT. It is translated as CASSIDSGANTGELFF.

CDR3 DNA: TGTGCCAGCAGTTACGGGGACAGCGGAGCGCCCCAGCATTTT. As protein: CASSYGDSGAPQHF. The rearrangement links TRBV6-2 or TRBV6-3 to TRBJ1-5, with 7 bases fitting TRBD1. Germline CDR1 is MNHEY and CDR2 is SVGEGT. The CDR3 consists of 14 residues. Germline trimming cut 2 bases from V and 9 bases from J; bases unmatched to any gene: 7.

The chain combines TRBV19 with TRBJ1-6; 12 nucleotides line up with TRBD1. This CDR3 has 16 amino acids. CDR1 LNHDA and CDR2 SQIVND come from the germline V gene (reference sequence). The V and J ends lost 5 bases and 10 bases, in that order; junction bases with no gene match: 9. CDR3 in DNA: TGTGCCAGTAGTGTCCAGGGACAGGGGGCAGGGTCACCCCTCCACTTT. Amino acid sequence: CASSVQGQGAGSPLHF. Variable domain in full (rest from reference TRBV19 and TRBJ1-6): DGGITQSPKYLFRKEGQNVTLSCEQNLNHDAMYWYRQDPGQGLRLIYYSQIVNDFQKGDIAEGYSVSREKKESFPLTVTSAQKNPTAFYLCASSVQGQGAGSPLHFGNGTRLTVT.

The chain employs TRBV27 and TRBJ2-7; TRBD1 aligns across 8 bases. In germline, CDR1 is MNHEY, CDR2 SMNVEV (reference sequence). This CDR3 is 15 amino acids long. With V trimmed by 4 bases and J by 3 bases, 8 bases remained unmatched. Here the CDR3 reads CASSSPGTGFYEQYF. DNA for the CDR3: TGTGCCAGCAGTTCGCCGGGGACAGGTTTCTACGAGCAGTACTTC.

This clone has just one count. Other nucleotide sequences from this sample produce the same CDR3. The chain combines TRBV19 with TRBJ2-7, with a weak D call TRBD2 (5 bases). The V end lost 4 bases, the J end lost 2 bases, and 9 bases lay between the germline ends. This CDR3 is built from 13 residues. The germline CDR1 and CDR2 sequences are LNHDA and SQIVND (reference sequence). The CDR3: CASSTTGTYEQYF. The DNA for the CDR3 is TGTGCCAGTAGTACGACGGGAACCTACGAGCAGTACTTC.

CDR3 in amino acids: CASVSGTEETQYF. DNA of the CDR3: TGTGCCAGCGTCTCCGGGACAGAAGAGACCCAGTACTTC. The V and J genes are TRBV2 and TRBJ2-5; 7 bases agree with TRBD1. Germline CDR1 SNHLY, CDR2 FYNNEI. The length of the CDR3 is 13 residues. The ends lost 8 bases at V and 3 bases at J; junction bases unmatched: 6.

Concerning this clone itself: This specimen includes other DNA sequences encoding the same CDR3. The chain has TRBV30 and TRBJ1-2, with 7 bases lining up with TRBD1. This CDR3 contains 13 residues. The J segment lost 7 bases and the V segment lost 0 bases, leaving 5 bases of the junction unmatched. The germline V gene has CDR1 GTSNPN and CDR2 SVGIG (reference sequence). CDR3 region: CAWSVTGEGGYTF. Here the CDR3 DNA reads TGTGCCTGGAGTGTCACAGGGGAAGGTGGCTACACCTTC.

The chain links TRBV19 to TRBJ1-1, with D perhaps matching TRBD1 (5 bases). Trimming stripped 4 bases from V and 4 bases from J, with 16 bases between. The CDR3 has 15 residues. Germline assignment: CDR1 LNHDA and CDR2 SQIVND (reference sequence). In DNA form, the CDR3 reads TGTGCCAGTAGTACTTTAGGGGTTGGAAGCACTGAAGCTTTCTTT. This gives the protein CASSTLGVGSTEAFF.

V gene TRBV4-2 combines with J gene TRBJ2-3; 7 bases match TRBD2. Unmatched junction bases numbered 4, after V lost 0 bases and J lost 1 base. The CDR3 extends over 16 amino acids. CDR1 LGHNA and CDR2 YNFKEQ come from the germline V gene. CDR3 sequence (DNA): TGTGCCAGCAGCCAAGAGGGCCGGGAGGGCACAGATACGCAGTATTTT. Amino acid sequence: CASSQEGREGTDTQYF.

V and J are TRBV2 and TRBJ2-3; 9 nucleotides line up with TRBD2. V gave up 4 bases and J gave up 0 bases; unmatched junction bases: 2. The CDR3 has 15 amino acids. The germline CDR1 and CDR2 sequences are SNHLY and FYNNEI. CDR3 sequence (DNA): TGTGCCAGCAGTGGACTAGCGGCTAGCACAGATACGCAGTATTTT. Its translation is CASSGLAASTDTQYF.

The rearrangement uses TRBV30 and TRBJ2-3; 8 bases are a match to TRBD1. The CDR3 is 14 amino acids. Losses at the gene ends were 8 bases for V and 4 bases for J; bases not matched to a gene: 11. In germline, CDR1 is GTSNPN, CDR2 SVGIG (reference sequence). CDR3 protein: CAVVELQGADTQYF. Here the CDR3 DNA reads TGTGCCGTAGTGGAATTACAGGGGGCAGATACGCAGTATTTT.

The chain links TRBV5-6 to TRBJ2-1; 10 nucleotides agree with TRBD2. The junction had 6 bases not matched to a gene; V was cut back by 0 bases and J by 3 bases. The CDR3 consists of 17 residues. Germline V gene sequence: CDR1 SGHDT, CDR2 YYEEEE. The CDR3, as DNA: TGTGCCAGCAGCTTGGGTCCTAGCGGGAGCTTCTACAATGAGCAGTTCTTC. The encoded protein is CASSLGPSGSFYNEQFF.

This chain joins TRBV6-2 or TRBV6-3 and TRBJ2-4; 10 nucleotides agree with TRBD2. With V trimmed by 2 bases and J by 9 bases, 16 bases remained unmatched. CDR1 MNHEY and CDR2 SVGEGT come from the germline V gene. CDR3 length: 18 amino acids. The CDR3 nucleotides are TGTGCCAGCAGTTACCCGGCGAAAACTAGCGGGACTAGGAGCATTCAGTACTTC. It translates to CASSYPAKTSGTRSIQYF.

The CDR3 region is CASKLSGTGNGYTF. DNA of the CDR3: TGTGCCAGCAAGTTGTCGGGGACAGGGAATGGCTACACCTTC. The chain recombines TRBV6-6 with TRBJ1-2; 9 bases are a match to TRBD1. J gave up 6 bases and V 7 bases, and 9 bases lay outside the gene matches. The CDR3 contains 14 residues. Germline assignment: CDR1 MNHNY and CDR2 SVGAGI (reference sequence).

The rearrangement uses TRBV5-1 and TRBJ2-3; 8 nucleotides line up with TRBD2. The CDR3 consists of 16 residues. V was pared by 1 base and J by 0 bases, with 4 bases of the junction left unmatched. The germline gives CDR1 SGHRS, CDR2 YFSETQ. The chain's CDR3 is CASSLNAGGSTDTQYF. CDR3 nucleotides: TGCGCCAGCAGCTTGAATGCGGGGGGAAGCACAGATACGCAGTATTTT.

This chain links TRBV5-6 with TRBJ2-7; the match to TRBD2 covers 8 bases. Germline CDR1 and CDR2: SGHDT and YYEEEE. The V gene end was trimmed by 5 bases and the J gene end by 4 bases; junction bases not matched to a gene: 11. The CDR3 is 15 amino acids. The CDR3 sequence is CASRPAGLAKYEQYF. For the CDR3, the DNA is TGTGCCAGCAGACCTGCCGGACTAGCTAAATACGAGCAGTACTTC.

This rearrangement joins TRBV7-8 to TRBJ2-2, with TRBD2 identical over 10 bases. CDR1 SGHVS and CDR2 FQNEAQ come from the germline V gene. Trimming at V came to 5 bases and at J to 5 bases, leaving 11 bases not matched to a gene. The CDR3 length is 17 residues. This CDR3 reads CASSPSTSGVRTGELFF. The CDR3 DNA reads TGTGCCAGCAGCCCTTCAACTAGCGGGGTGAGGACCGGGGAGCTGTTTTTT.

V and J are TRBV7-6 and TRBJ2-5; a possible D gene is TRBD2 (6 bases). V dropped 5 bases and J dropped 3 bases, with 16 bases sitting between them. This CDR3 region has 15 residues. Per the germline V gene, CDR1 is SGHVS and CDR2 is FNYEAQ. CDR3 DNA: TGTGCCAGCAGCACGGTTTCGGGCGGGGAAGAGACCCAGTACTTC. This codes for CASSTVSGGEETQYF.

This sequence joins TRBV28 and TRBJ1-5; the D gene is possibly TRBD1 (6 bases). V was pared by 5 bases and J by 0 bases, with 20 bases between. Germline CDR1 and CDR2: MDHEN and SYDVKM. The CDR3 extends over 18 amino acids. For the CDR3, the DNA is TGTGCCAGCAGTACCAACAGGGTGGGGATTTATAGCAATCAGCCCCAGCATTTT. Translating it yields CASSTNRVGIYSNQPQHF.

The chain combines TRBV19 with TRBJ1-5; the D is unclear. The length of the CDR3 is 16 residues. The V end lost 0 bases, the J end lost 3 bases, and 12 bases lay between the germline ends. Germline lookup yields CDR1 LNHDA and CDR2 SQIVND (reference sequence). The CDR3 here is CASSIDGSAHNQPQHF. Written as DNA, the CDR3 is TGTGCCAGTAGTATAGATGGCAGCGCCCACAATCAGCCCCAGCATTTT.

This clone has a single count. The rearrangement joins TRBV3-1 (or the pseudogene TRBV3-2) to TRBJ2-1; TRBD2 is a possible D gene (5 bases). This CDR3 has 15 amino acids. V was cut by 5 bases and J by 4 bases, with 15 bases left in between. The germline CDR1 and CDR2 sequences are LGHDT and YNNKEL (reference sequence). The DNA for the CDR3 is TGTGCCAGCAGCAAAGGGAGTTCCTTGTACAATGAGCAGTTCTTC. Amino acid sequence: CASSKGSSLYNEQFF.

The chain recombines TRBV19 with TRBJ1-2; TRBD1 is a possible D gene (5 bases). Trimming took off 9 bases at V and 2 bases at J, with 13 bases between the two ends. Germline CDR1 LNHDA, CDR2 SQIVND (reference sequence). The CDR3 spans 13 residues. In nucleotides, the CDR3 is TGTGCCAGCGAAGAACAGGTGAACTATGGCTACACCTTC. This sequence encodes CASEEQVNYGYTF.

This clone appeared once. This chain links TRBV12-5 with TRBJ2-1; 7 bases match TRBD1. Looked up from germline, CDR1 is LGHNT and CDR2 is FRNRAP. The CDR3 covers 17 residues. V trimming: 0 bases; J trimming: 3 bases; junction bases outside the gene matches: 8. CDR3 nucleotide sequence: TGTGCTAGTGGTTTGGTATATTTGACAGGGCTCTACAATGAGCAGTTCTTC. Amino acid sequence: CASGLVYLTGLYNEQFF.

CDR3 region: CAWNGGGNQPQHF. The CDR3 bases are TGTGCCTGGAATGGGGGGGGCAATCAGCCCCAGCATTTT. This chain links TRBV30 with TRBJ1-5; TRBD1 is a possible D gene (5 bases). Germline V gene data show CDR1 as GTSNPN and CDR2 as SVGIG (reference sequence). V lost 4 bases to trimming and J lost 2 bases, with 9 bases between them. The CDR3 sequence is 13 residues long.

In its sample, this clone was seen once. The chain links TRBV5-1 to TRBJ1-6; D unclear. V was trimmed by 2 bases and J by 10 bases, leaving 13 bases between them. Germline V gene lookup returns CDR1 SGHRS and CDR2 YFSETQ. The CDR3 extends over 14 amino acids. The CDR3 DNA sequence: TGCGCCAGCAGCTTACAGTCGATCAGCTCACCCCTCCACTTT. Translated: CASSLQSISSPLHF.